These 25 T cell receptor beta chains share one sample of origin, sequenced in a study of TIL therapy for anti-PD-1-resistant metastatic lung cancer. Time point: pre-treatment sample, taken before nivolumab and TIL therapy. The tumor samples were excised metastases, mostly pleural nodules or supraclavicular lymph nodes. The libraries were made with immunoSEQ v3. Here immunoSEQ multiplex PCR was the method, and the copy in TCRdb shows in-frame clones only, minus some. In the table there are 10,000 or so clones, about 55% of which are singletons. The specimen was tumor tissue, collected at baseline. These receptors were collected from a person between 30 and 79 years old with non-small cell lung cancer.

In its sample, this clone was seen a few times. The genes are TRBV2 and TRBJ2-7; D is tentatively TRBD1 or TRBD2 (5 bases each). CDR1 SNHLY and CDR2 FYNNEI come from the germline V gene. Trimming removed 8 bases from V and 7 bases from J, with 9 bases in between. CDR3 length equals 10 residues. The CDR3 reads CASEGIEQYF. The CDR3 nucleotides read TGTGCCAGCGAGGGGATTGAGCAGTACTTC.

The CDR3 spells CSASWQGEAFF. The CDR3, as DNA: TGCAGTGCGAGTTGGCAGGGGGAAGCTTTCTTT. This rearrangement joins TRBV20-1 to TRBJ1-1, with D possibly TRBD1 on 6 matching bases. V lost 6 bases and J lost 8, with 13 bases in between. Looked up from germline, CDR1 is DFQATT and CDR2 is SNEGSKA (reference sequence). This CDR3 spans 11 amino acids.

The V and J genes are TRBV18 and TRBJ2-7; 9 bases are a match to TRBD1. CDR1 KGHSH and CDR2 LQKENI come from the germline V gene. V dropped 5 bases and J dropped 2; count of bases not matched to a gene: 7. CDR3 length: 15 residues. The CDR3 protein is CASSTTGGRAYEQYF. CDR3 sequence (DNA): TGTGCCAGCTCAACTACAGGGGGCAGAGCCTACGAGCAGTACTTC. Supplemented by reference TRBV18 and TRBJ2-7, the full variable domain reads NAGVMQNPRHLVRRRGQEARLRCSPMKGHSHVYWYRQLPEEGLKFMVYLQKENIIDESGMPKERFSAEFPKEGPSILRIQQVVRGDSAAYFCASSTTGGRAYEQYFGPGTRLTVT.

Here the CDR3 DNA reads TGTGCCAGCAGTCCTGAATACAGGGGCGCAGGTGGCTACACCTTC. Protein: CASSPEYRGAGGYTF. The chain carries TRBV6-5 and TRBJ1-2; 7 bases are shared with TRBD1. V lost 5 bases, J lost 7 bases, and 13 bases stayed unmatched. The CDR3 loop spans 15 amino acids. From germline, CDR1 is MNHEY and CDR2 SVGAGI.

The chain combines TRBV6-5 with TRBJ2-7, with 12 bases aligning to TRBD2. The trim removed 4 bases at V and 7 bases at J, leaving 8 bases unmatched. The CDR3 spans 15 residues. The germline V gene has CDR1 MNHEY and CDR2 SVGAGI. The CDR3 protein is CASSSLAGGVGEQYF. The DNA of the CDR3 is TGTGCCAGCAGTTCTCTAGCGGGAGGGGTGGGGGAGCAGTACTTC.

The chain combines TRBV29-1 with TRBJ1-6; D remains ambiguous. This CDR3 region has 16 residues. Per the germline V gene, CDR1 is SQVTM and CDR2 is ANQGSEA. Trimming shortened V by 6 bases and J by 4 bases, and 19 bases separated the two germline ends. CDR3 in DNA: TGCAGCGTCCATCCCGGGGTGGCAGCTTATAATTCACCCCTCCACTTT. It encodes CSVHPGVAAYNSPLHF. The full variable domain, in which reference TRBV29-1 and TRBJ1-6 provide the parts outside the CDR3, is SAVISQKPSRDICQRGTSLTIQCQVDSQVTMMFWYRQQPGQSLTLIATANQGSEATYESGFVIDKFPISRPNLTFSTLTVSNMSPEDSSIYLCSVHPGVAAYNSPLHFGNGTRLTVT.

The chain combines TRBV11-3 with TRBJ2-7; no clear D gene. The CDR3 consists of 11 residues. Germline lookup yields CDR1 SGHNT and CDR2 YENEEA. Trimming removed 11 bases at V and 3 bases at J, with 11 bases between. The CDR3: CARPWGYEQYF. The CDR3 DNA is TGTGCCCGTCCTTGGGGCTACGAGCAGTACTTC. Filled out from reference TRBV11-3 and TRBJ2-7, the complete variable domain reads EAGVVQSPRYKIIEKKQPVAFWCNPISGHNTLYWYLQNLGQGPELLIRYENEEAVDDSQLPKDRFSAERLKGVDSTLKIQPAELGDSAVYLCARPWGYEQYFGPGTRLTVT.

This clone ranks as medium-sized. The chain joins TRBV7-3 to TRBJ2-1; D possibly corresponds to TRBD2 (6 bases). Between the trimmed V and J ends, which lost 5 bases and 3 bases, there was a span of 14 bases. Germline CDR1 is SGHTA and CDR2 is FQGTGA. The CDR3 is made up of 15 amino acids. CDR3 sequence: CASSAPGANYNEQFF. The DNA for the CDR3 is TGTGCCAGCAGCGCTCCGGGAGCCAACTACAATGAGCAGTTCTTC.

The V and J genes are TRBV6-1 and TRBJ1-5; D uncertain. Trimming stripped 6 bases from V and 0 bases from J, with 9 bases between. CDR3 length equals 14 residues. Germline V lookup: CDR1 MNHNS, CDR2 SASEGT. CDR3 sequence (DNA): TGTGCCAGCAGGCAGCCTTATAGCAATCAGCCCCAGCATTTT. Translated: CASRQPYSNQPQHF.

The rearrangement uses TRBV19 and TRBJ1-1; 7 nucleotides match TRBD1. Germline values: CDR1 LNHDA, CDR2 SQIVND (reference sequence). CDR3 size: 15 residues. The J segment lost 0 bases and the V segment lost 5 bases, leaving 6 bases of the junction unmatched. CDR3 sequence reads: CASSSDRLMNTEAFF. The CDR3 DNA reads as TGTGCCAGTAGTTCGGACAGGCTGATGAACACTGAAGCTTTCTTT.

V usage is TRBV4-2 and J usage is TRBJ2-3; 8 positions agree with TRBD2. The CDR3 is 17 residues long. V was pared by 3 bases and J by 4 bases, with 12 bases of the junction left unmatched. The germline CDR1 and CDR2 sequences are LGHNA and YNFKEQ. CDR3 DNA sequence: TGTGCCAGCAGCCATGGAGCCGGCCGGGGGGGTTCAGATACGCAGTATTTT. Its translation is CASSHGAGRGGSDTQYF.

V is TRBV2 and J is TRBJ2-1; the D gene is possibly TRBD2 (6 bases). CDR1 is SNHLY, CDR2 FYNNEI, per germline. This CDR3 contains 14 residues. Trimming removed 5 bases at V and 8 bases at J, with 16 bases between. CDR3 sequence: CASSWTTGSDEQFF. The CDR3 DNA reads TGTGCCAGCAGTTGGACTACTGGGTCGGATGAGCAGTTCTTC.

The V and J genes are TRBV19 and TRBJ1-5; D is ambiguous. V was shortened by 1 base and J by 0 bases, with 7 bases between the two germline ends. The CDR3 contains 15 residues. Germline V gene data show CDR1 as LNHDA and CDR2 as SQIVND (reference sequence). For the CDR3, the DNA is TGTGCCAGTAGTATAGCAGGATTTAGCAATCAGCCCCAGCATTTT. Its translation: CASSIAGFSNQPQHF.

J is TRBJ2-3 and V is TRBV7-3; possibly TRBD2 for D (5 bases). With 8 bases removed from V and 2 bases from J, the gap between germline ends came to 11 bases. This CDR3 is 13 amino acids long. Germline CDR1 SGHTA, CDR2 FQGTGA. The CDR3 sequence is CASRLPNTDTQYF. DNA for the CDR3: TGTGCCAGCCGACTACCTAACACAGATACGCAGTATTTT.

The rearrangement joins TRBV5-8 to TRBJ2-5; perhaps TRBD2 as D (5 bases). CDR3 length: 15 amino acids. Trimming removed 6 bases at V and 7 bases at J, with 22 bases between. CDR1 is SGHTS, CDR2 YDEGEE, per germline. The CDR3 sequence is CASTRVGEKKVTQYF. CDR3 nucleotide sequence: TGTGCCAGCACCCGGGTCGGGGAGAAAAAAGTGACCCAGTACTTC.

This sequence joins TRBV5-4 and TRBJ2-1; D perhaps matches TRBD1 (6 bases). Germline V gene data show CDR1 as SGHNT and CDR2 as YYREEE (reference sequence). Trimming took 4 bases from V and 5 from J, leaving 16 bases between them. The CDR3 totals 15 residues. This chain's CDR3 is CASSLLQGSHNEQFF. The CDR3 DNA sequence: TGTGCCAGCAGCCTATTACAGGGTTCCCACAATGAGCAGTTCTTC.

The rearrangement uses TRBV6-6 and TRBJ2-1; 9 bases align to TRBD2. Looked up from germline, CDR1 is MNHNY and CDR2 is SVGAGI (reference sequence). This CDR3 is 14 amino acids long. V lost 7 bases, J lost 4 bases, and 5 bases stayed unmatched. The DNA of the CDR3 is TGTGCCAGCACCCGCGGGGGGGTTTACAATGAGCAGTTCTTC. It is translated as CASTRGGVYNEQFF.

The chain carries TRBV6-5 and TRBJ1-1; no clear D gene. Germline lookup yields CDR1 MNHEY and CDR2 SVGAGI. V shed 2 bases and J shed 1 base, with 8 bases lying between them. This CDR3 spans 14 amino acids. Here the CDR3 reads CASSYTAENTEAFF. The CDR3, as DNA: TGTGCCAGCAGTTACACGGCGGAGAACACTGAAGCTTTCTTT.

The CDR3 sequence is CASSLGTGTEAFF. In DNA, the CDR3 is TGTGCCAGCAGTTTAGGGACAGGCACTGAAGCTTTCTTT. The chain couples TRBV27 to TRBJ1-1; 8 nucleotides line up with TRBD1. Germline CDR1 is MNHEY and CDR2 is SMNVEV (reference sequence). V was clipped by 2 bases and J by 4 bases; unmatched bases: 0. The CDR3 sequence is 13 residues long.

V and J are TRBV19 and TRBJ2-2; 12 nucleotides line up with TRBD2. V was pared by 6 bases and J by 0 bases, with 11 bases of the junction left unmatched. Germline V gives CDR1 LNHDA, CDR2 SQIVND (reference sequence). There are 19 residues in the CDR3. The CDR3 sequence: CASSRTGLAGLANTGELFF. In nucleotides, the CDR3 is TGTGCCAGTAGCCGAACCGGACTAGCGGGACTGGCGAACACCGGGGAGCTGTTTTTT.

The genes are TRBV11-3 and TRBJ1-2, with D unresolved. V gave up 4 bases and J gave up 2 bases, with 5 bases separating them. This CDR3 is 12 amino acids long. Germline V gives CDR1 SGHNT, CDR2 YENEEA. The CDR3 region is CASSSFNYGYTF. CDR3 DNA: TGTGCCAGCAGCTCTTTCAACTATGGCTACACCTTC.

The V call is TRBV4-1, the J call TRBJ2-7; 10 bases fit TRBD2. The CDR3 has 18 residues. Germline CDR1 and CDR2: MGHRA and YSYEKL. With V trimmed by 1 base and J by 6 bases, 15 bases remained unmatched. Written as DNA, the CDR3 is TGCGCCAGCAGCCAAGGGCGGACTAGCGGTCCCGGAGGGCGCGAGCAGTACTTC. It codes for CASSQGRTSGPGGREQYF.

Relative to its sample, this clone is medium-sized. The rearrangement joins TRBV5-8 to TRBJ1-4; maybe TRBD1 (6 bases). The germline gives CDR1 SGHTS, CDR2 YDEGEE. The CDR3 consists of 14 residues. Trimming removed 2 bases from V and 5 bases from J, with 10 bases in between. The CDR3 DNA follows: TGTGCCAGCAGCTTTTTAGGGGGAAATGAAAAACTGTTTTTT. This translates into CASSFLGGNEKLFF.

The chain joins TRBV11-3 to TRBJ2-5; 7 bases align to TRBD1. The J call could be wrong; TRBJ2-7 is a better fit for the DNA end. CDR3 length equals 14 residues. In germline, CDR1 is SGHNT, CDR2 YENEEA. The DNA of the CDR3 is TGTGCCAGCAGCTTAGAGGGGACAGCTTCCGAGCAGTACTTC. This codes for CASSLEGTASEQYF.

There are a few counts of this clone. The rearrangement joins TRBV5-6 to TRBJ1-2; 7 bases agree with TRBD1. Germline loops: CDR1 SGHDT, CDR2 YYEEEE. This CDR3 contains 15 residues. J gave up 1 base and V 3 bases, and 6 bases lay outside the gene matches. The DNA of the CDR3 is TGTGCCAGCAGCTCCACAGGGGACGTTAACTATGGCTACACCTTC. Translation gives CASSSTGDVNYGYTF. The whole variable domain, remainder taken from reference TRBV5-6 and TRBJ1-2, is DAGVTQSPTHLIKTRGQQVTLRCSPKSGHDTVSWYQQALGQGPQFIFQYYEEEERQRGNFPDRFSGHQFPNYSSELNVNALLLGDSALYLCASSSTGDVNYGYTFGSGTRLTVV.